One and the same sample provided the 6 T cell receptor beta chains below, sequenced in a study of blood T cell repertoires in COVID-19. The repertoire was sequenced with immunoSEQ multiplex PCR; TCRdb's copy has only in-frame clones and lacks some. The sample holds around 190,000 clones, roughly 90% seen once. Sequencing was performed on PBMCs or T cells enriched from blood (not recorded which). Receptors originate from a man in his late teens or twenties with acute COVID-19.

The chain uses TRBV4-1 and TRBJ1-5; D is uncertain. The V gene's germline CDR1 is MGHRA and CDR2 YSYEKL. Trimming took 0 bases from V and 0 from J, leaving 6 bases between them. This CDR3 has 15 residues. The CDR3 region has the DNA TGCGCCAGCAGCCAAGACAGCGTTAGCAATCAGCCCCAGCATTTT. Translation gives CASSQDSVSNQPQHF.

Details on this clone: The germline gene is not matched at one end of the junction; a read error may be the cause. The V and J genes are TRBV7-8 and TRBJ2-3; D might be TRBD1 or TRBD2, each matching 5 bases. Germline CDR1 is SGHVS and CDR2 is FQNEAQ. The CDR3 has 16 amino acids. CDR3 region: CASSLAGQGGADTQYF. Here the CDR3 DNA reads TGTGCCAGCAGCCTAGCAGGGCAGGGCGGCGCAGATACGCAGTATTTT. Complete variable domain (other parts from reference TRBV7-8 and TRBJ2-3): GAGVSQSPRYKVAKRGQDVALRCDPISGHVSLFWYQQALGQGPEFLTYFQNEAQLDKSGLPSDRFFAERPEGSVSTLKIQRTQQEDSAVYLCASSLAGQGGADTQYFGPGTRLTVL.

The table lists this clone with many counts. The V gene is TRBV6-5, the J gene TRBJ2-7, with D possibly matching TRBD2 (6 bases). The germline V and J ends were trimmed by 8 bases and 6 bases, with 17 bases remaining between them. The CDR3 spans 13 residues. Germline loops: CDR1 MNHEY, CDR2 SVGAGI. CDR3 protein: CASAVVAEAEQYF. CDR3 DNA sequence: TGTGCCAGCGCCGTAGTAGCGGAAGCCGAGCAGTACTTC.

The chain combines TRBV6-6 with TRBJ2-7; 12 bases are a match to TRBD2. Germline V CDR1 and CDR2: MNHNY, SVGAGI (reference sequence). V lost 4 bases, J lost 3 bases, and 7 bases stayed unmatched. The CDR3 loop spans 16 amino acids. The CDR3 region is CASSFLAGGGNYEQYF. In nucleotides, the CDR3 is TGTGCCAGCAGTTTCCTAGCGGGAGGGGGGAACTACGAGCAGTACTTC.

The genes are TRBV7-9 and TRBJ1-1; D perhaps matches TRBD1 (6 bases). CDR3 length equals 16 residues. Trimming removed 5 bases at V and 4 bases at J, with 20 bases between. Germline CDR1 and CDR2: SEHNR and FQNEAQ (reference sequence). In nucleotides, the CDR3 is TGTGCCAGCAGCCCAAGGGCAGGGGTGGGCGGCACTGAAGCTTTCTTT. As protein: CASSPRAGVGGTEAFF.

A single count supports this clone. The rearrangement joins TRBV5-1 to TRBJ2-1; the D gene is possibly TRBD2 (5 bases). Trimming pared 3 bases from V and 4 bases from J, leaving 8 bases between. The CDR3 length is 13 residues. Germline lookup yields CDR1 SGHRS and CDR2 YFSETQ. DNA for the CDR3: TGCGCCAGCAGCTCCGGACTGTACAATGAGCAGTTCTTC. It specifies CASSSGLYNEQFF.